The rows below give T cell receptor beta chains drawn from one sample of a study of blood T cell repertoires in COVID-19. Generated by immunoSEQ multiplex PCR, the TCRdb table keeps only in-frame clones and is missing some. The sample shows about 320,000 clones, about 85% of them seen only once. The sequenced sample consisted of PBMCs or T cells enriched from blood (not recorded which). All receptors come from a woman younger than 45 who had recovered from COVID-19. Each CDR3 is given with its conserved first and last residue. The D gene is left open where the match is weak. Some rows mark clone size as missing; the rest say once, few, many or name a class of expanded clone.

J,size,V,D,DNA,CDR3
TRBJ1-5,NA,TRBV7-8,TRBD1,TGTGCCAGCAGCCGGGACAGGGGGCCTGTTCAGCCCCAGCATTTT,CASSRDRGPVQPQHF
TRBJ2-3,NA,TRBV9,TRBD2,TGTGCCAGCAGCGATAGCGGGGGTGTCACAGATACGCAGTATTTT,CASSDSGGVTDTQYF
TRBJ1-2,NA,TRBV3-1/TRBV3-2,TRBD1,TGTGCCAGCAGCCAACAGACAGGGGGCTACTATGGCTACACCTTC,CASSQQTGGYYGYTF
TRBJ1-4,NA,TRBV3-1/TRBV3-2,NA,TGTGCCAGCAGCCATCGGGGGGCAGGGACTAATGAAAAACTGTTTTTT,CASSHRGAGTNEKLFF
TRBJ2-5,NA,TRBV7-3,TRBD2,TGTGCCAGCAGCCCACACCAGCGGGGGGGAACCCAAGAGACCCAGTACTTC,CASSPHQRGGTQETQYF
TRBJ1-1,NA,TRBV19,TRBD1,TGTGCCAGTAAAGAGAGAACCGGGACAGGCGAGACTGAAGCTTTCTTT,CASKERTGTGETEAFF
TRBJ2-7,once,TRBV15,TRBD2,TGTGCCACCAGCAGAGATCTGGGGGAGGGCTACGAGCAGTACTTC,CATSRDLGEGYEQYF
TRBJ1-1,NA,TRBV24-1,TRBD1,TGTGCCACCAGTGATTTGGGACAGGGGTTACACACTGAAGCTTTCTTT,CATSDLGQGLHTEAFF
TRBJ2-3,NA,TRBV2,NA,TGTGCCAGCAGTCCCGCGGGGAAGAATACGCAGTATTTT,CASSPAGKNTQYF
TRBJ1-4,few,TRBV7-2,TRBD1,TGTGCCAGCAGCTATGGCAGGGGGCTAAGTGAAAAACTGTTTTTT,CASSYGRGLSEKLFF
TRBJ1-2,once,TRBV18,NA,TGTGCCAGCTCTATAAGGAGAGGCGATACTAACTATGGCTACACCTTC,CASSIRRGDTNYGYTF
TRBJ1-5,NA,TRBV30,NA,TGTGCCTGGGGGGATGACATCTATCAGCCCCAGCATTTT,CAWGDDIYQPQHF
TRBJ2-2,NA,TRBV9,TRBD2,TGTGCCAGCAGCCTCCGGACTAGCGCGCCGAACACCGGGGAGCTGTTTTTT,CASSLRTSAPNTGELFF
TRBJ1-1,NA,TRBV9,NA,TGTGCCAGCAGCGTAGATCTAGGTGCTGAAGCTTTCTTT,CASSVDLGAEAFF
TRBJ2-5,NA,TRBV6-5,TRBD1,TGTGCCAGCAGTACCGGACAGGGGGTGGGGACCCAGTACTTC,CASSTGQGVGTQYF
TRBJ2-2,NA,TRBV4-2,TRBD1,TGTGCCAGCAGCCGGTCAGGGGGCCCTGGGGGGGAGCTGTTTTTT,CASSRSGGPGGELFF
TRBJ2-4,few,TRBV19,NA,TGTGCCAGTAGTATAAACAGGGTGGGAAACATTCAGTACTTC,CASSINRVGNIQYF
TRBJ2-3,NA,TRBV5-1,TRBD2,TGCGCCAGCAGCTCGTCCGGGACTAGCCCATCCAGAAGCACAGATACGCAGTATTTT,CASSSSGTSPSRSTDTQYF
TRBJ1-3,NA,TRBV18,NA,TGTGCCAGCTCACTCGCAGAGGGGGCTGGAAACACCATATATTTT,CASSLAEGAGNTIYF
TRBJ2-1,few,TRBV7-2,TRBD1,TGTGCCAGCAGCTTAAATCTGGGACAGGGGAGCGGGGATGAGCAGTTCTTC,CASSLNLGQGSGDEQFF
TRBJ1-1,NA,TRBV4-1,NA,TGCGCCAGCAGCCAAGCTATGGACAGCTTTAGGGGGAACACTGAAGCTTTCTTT,CASSQAMDSFRGNTEAFF
TRBJ2-1,NA,TRBV5-4,NA,TGTGCCAGCGCTGGTGGGACCACGTTGCCGACTAGGCAGTTCTTC,CASAGGTTLPTRQFF
TRBJ1-5,few,TRBV6-5,NA,TGTGCCAGCAGCAGGGGACGGAACAATCAGCCCCAGCATTTT,CASSRGRNNQPQHF
TRBJ2-2,NA,TRBV19,NA,TGTGCCAGTACCCGGGGTCCCGGGGAGCTGTTTTTT,CASTRGPGELFF
TRBJ2-2,NA,TRBV7-2,NA,TGTGCCAGCAGCCACGACAGTGAGAACACCGGGGAGCTGTTTTTT,CASSHDSENTGELFF
TRBJ2-1,NA,TRBV5-4,NA,TGTGCCAGCAGCCTCGGACAACTCAATGAGCAGTTCTTC,CASSLGQLNEQFF
TRBJ1-4,NA,TRBV5-1,NA,TGCGCCAGCAGCCATACAGGGCCCGAAAAACTGTTTTTT,CASSHTGPEKLFF
TRBJ1-2,NA,TRBV6-1,NA,TGTGCCAGCAGTGACATGTTAGCGTTAGGCGGCTACACCTTC,CASSDMLALGGYTF
TRBJ1-5,NA,TRBV7-9,NA,TGTGCCAGCAGCTCCCGGGGGGATAGCAATCAGCCCCAGCATTTT,CASSSRGDSNQPQHF
TRBJ1-3,NA,TRBV5-1,TRBD1,TGCGCCAGCAGCAGGGGGACAGGGGGCGCGTTGGCTGGAAACACCATATATTTT,CASSRGTGGALAGNTIYF
TRBJ2-7,NA,TRBV24-1,TRBD1,TGTGCCACCAGTGACAGCCCGGGACAGCCAAATTACGAGCAGTACTTC,CATSDSPGQPNYEQYF
TRBJ1-5,NA,TRBV9,NA,TGTGCCAGCAGCGCAGGGGATCAGCCCCAGCATTTT,CASSAGDQPQHF
TRBJ1-5,NA,TRBV2,TRBD1,TGTGCCAGCAGCGGGACAGGGATATCTCAGCCCCAGCATTTT,CASSGTGISQPQHF
TRBJ1-2,few,TRBV2,TRBD1,TGTGCCAGCAGAGCGGACAGGGGGCTTAACTATGGCTACACCTTC,CASRADRGLNYGYTF
TRBJ1-2,NA,TRBV5-5,NA,TGTGCCAGCAGCGGCAGATTACCCGGGAAAATCTATGGCTACACCTTC,CASSGRLPGKIYGYTF
TRBJ1-2,once,TRBV19,NA,TGTGCCAGTAGTATGCAAGGGGCGGATGGCTACACCTTC,CASSMQGADGYTF
TRBJ1-1,NA,TRBV3-1/TRBV3-2,NA,TGTGCCAGCAGCCAAGTAGCTTCTACGAACACTGAAGCTTTCTTT,CASSQVASTNTEAFF
TRBJ1-1,NA,TRBV5-6,TRBD1,TGTGCCAGCAGCCAGAGGACAGGGGGCAGGAACACTGAAGCTTTCTTT,CASSQRTGGRNTEAFF
TRBJ1-2,NA,TRBV4-1,NA,TGCGCCAGCAGCCTATCACCCGGGGTAGACTATGGCTACACCTTC,CASSLSPGVDYGYTF
TRBJ1-5,NA,TRBV5-4,TRBD1,TGTGCCAGCAGCGCGGACAGGGCGGGACAGCCCCAGCATTTT,CASSADRAGQPQHF
TRBJ1-1,NA,TRBV18,NA,TGTGCCAGCTCACAACGGACAGAGATGAACACTGAAGCTTTCTTT,CASSQRTEMNTEAFF
TRBJ2-2,once,TRBV14,NA,TGTGCCAGCAGCCCCTGGGACACGAACACCGGGGAGCTGTTTTTT,CASSPWDTNTGELFF
TRBJ1-5,NA,TRBV19,TRBD1,TGTGCCAGTAGTCCTGCTGACAGGGCGCATCAGCCCCAGCATTTT,CASSPADRAHQPQHF
TRBJ2-2,NA,TRBV6-5,NA,TGTGCCAGCAGGCGGAGGGGCACCGGGGAGCTGTTTTTT,CASRRRGTGELFF
TRBJ2-7,NA,TRBV7-9,NA,TGTGCCAGCAGCTTGATCCGGACAGAAGCACCTTACGAGCAGTACTTC,CASSLIRTEAPYEQYF
TRBJ1-2,NA,TRBV5-1,TRBD1,TGCGCCAGCAGCTTCACGGGACAGCCCTATGGCTACACCTTC,CASSFTGQPYGYTF
TRBJ1-3,NA,TRBV11-2,NA,TGTGCCAGCAGTCATGACAGCAGCTCTGGAAACACCATATATTTT,CASSHDSSSGNTIYF